Sequencing of this T cell receptor (beta chain) was carried out in a study of T cell repertoires in cytomegalovirus infection. Findings of the study overall: Cumulative public TCR beta family frequency identified CMV carriers with the relevant HLA.

This clonotype was found a few times. The antigen remains undetermined. MiXCR was run by TCRdb on the reads, yielding one entry per CDR3 protein. The sample has roughly 920,000 distinct CDR3 sequences; approximately 31% are singletons. The V end lost 1 base, the J end lost 1 base, and 10 bases lay between the germline ends. CDR1 and CDR2 (germline): SGHVS, FNYEAQ. This CDR3 has 15 residues. The origin of this receptor is a human donor in good health (CMV status not recorded). Some clones in this sample may be carry-over from other donors' samples. The rearrangement links TRBV7-6 to TRBJ1-2, with D hard to call. The starting material was cultured CD8+ T cells from PBMCs, obtained from culture after CMV antigen stimulation. The CDR3 spells CASSLGEARNYGYTF. The CDR3, as DNA: TGTGCCAGCAGCTTAGGTGAGGCGCGTAACTATGGCTACACCTTC.